What follows describes a single T cell receptor (beta chain). The target of this receptor is not known. No quality values exist for individual bases; no much larger clone is one base distant. The donors were about 40 Caucasian individuals from Russia, aged roughly 6 to 100 years, who were systemically healthy. Each donor gave about 9.7 milliliters of peripheral blood, drawn into EDTA-treated Vacutainer tubes. Ficoll-Paque density-gradient centrifugation was used to isolate PBMCs, with at least 7 million per sample. Total RNA, at least 5 micrograms per sample, was extracted from PBMCs with Trizol reagent. For every donor, an aliquot of PBMCs went through flow cytometry to measure the percentages of naive CD45RAhigh/CD27high T cells. This entry is derived from a study of blood T cells in healthy people across ages (dated by TCRdb to 2015 to 2017). Turning to the overall study: In model experiments, template switching captured about one uniquely barcoded TCR beta cDNA molecule for every two T cells. To track age-related changes in TCR beta repertoire diversity, the study relied on deep sequencing normalized with unique cDNA molecular identifiers. The donors were split into four age groups: young (average around 15 years), middle-aged (39), aged (roughly 60) and long-lived (roughly 80). To avoid experimental bias, donors of different ages were distributed randomly across sequencing lanes. For two donors (one aged 18 to 29 and one aged 80 or older), the study analyzed two additional independent replicas of 1 million unique cDNA reads from the same blood draw. What the work shows at the level of the full study, not this receptor alone: There was a strong correlation between observed TCR beta diversity and the percentage of naive T cells measured by flow cytometry. Estimates of total diversity based on one million sequenced T cells were considered lower bounds and underestimates. The long-lived group showed more naive CD4+ T cells, fewer expanded clones and increased TCR diversity than the aged group, suggesting age selection. Conclusive comparison of naive and antigen-experienced compartments was prevented by the profiling of bulk unsorted PBMCs. Because donor CMV infection status was unknown, age-related changes in expanded clonotypes were potentially confounded. Observed TCR beta diversity per million T cells fell roughly linearly with age, and a significant reduction was already apparent by age around 36.

The library was made by 5' RACE. TCRdb lists the instrument as Illumina HiSeq 2500. A second PCR of 7 to 11 cycles was run with a J-beta primer mix and a sample-barcoded 5' primer. Each TCR beta cDNA molecule received a unique molecular identifier from a template-switch 5' adaptor carrying 12 random nucleotides. Each sample yielded at least 2.5 million CDR3-containing paired-end reads. First-strand cDNA was synthesized from all RNA with the Mint cDNA synthesis kit, primed by a TRBC-specific oligonucleotide. After uracil-DNA glycosylase treatment, a first 18-cycle PCR used universal primers M1SS and BC2_uni_R on all cDNA. Regarding the original processing steps: For normalization, 1 million high-quality reads were randomly selected from each sample, with every read carrying a distinct molecular identifier. Reads sharing molecular identifiers were discarded rather than binned into consensus sequences. MiTCR, run with a Q25 quality threshold and the strictest error-elimination algorithm, handled CDR3 identification, clonotype clustering and error correction. A nonparametric unseen species model with Euler transformation was used to estimate a lower bound on total TCR beta diversity. TCRdb reanalyzed the raw reads on its own, using fastp at Q25 for trimming and MiXCR for clone calling, and kept in-frame beta chains. Every CDR3 protein is listed once, alongside the most common genes and DNA of its rows. TCRdb's processing, not the authors', yielded these V and J calls. This sample gives some 1.4 million distinct CDR3 sequences in total; approximately 40% of them show up just once. 7.9% of the sample is taken by the ten largest.

From a lookup of the germline V gene, CDR1 and CDR2 are SNHLY and FYNNEI. Between the V and J ends, shortened by 6 bases and 5 bases respectively, the junction contains 11 bases. The CDR3 holds 13 amino acids from the cysteine to the phenylalanine. The DNA shown is the 39-base CDR3, in frame from base 1. The TCR was taken from a woman in her late teens or twenties in good health. The sequence joins TRBV2 to TRBJ1-5; TRBD1 is a weak D gene call, 5 bases matching. The sample was blood. The CDR3 reads as follows: CASSGDGDQPQHF. The DNA reads as follows: TGTGCCAGCAGCGGGGACGGGGATCAGCCCCAGCATTTT. Where the CDR3 stops, the reference TRBV2 and TRBJ1-5 genes take over; the full variable domain is EPEVTQTPSHQVTQMGQEVILRCVPISNHLYFYWYRQILGQKVEFLVSFYNNEISEKSEIFDDQFSVERPDGSNFTLKIRSTKLEDSAMYFCASSGDGDQPQHFGDGTRLSIL.